The 10 T cell receptor beta chains listed next were all sequenced from one sample in a study of T-cell memory formation after mild COVID-19. MiXCR was run by TCRdb on the 5' RACE reads, yielding one entry per CDR3 protein. The profile covers some 320,000 distinct CDR3 sequences, with more than 15% appearing a single time and 20% to 25% taken by the ten largest. The specimen sequenced was PBMCs or a T cell subset sorted from them (not recorded which). Every receptor here comes from a man aged 18 to 29 who had mild COVID-19 (a few samples of this study predate the infection). Cell type and time point are not known.

This clonotype was seen a few times. The CDR3 reads CAISEYSGSSYEQYF. In nucleotides, the CDR3 is TGTGCCATCAGTGAGTACTCAGGGAGCTCCTACGAGCAGTACTTC. The chain combines TRBV10-3 with TRBJ2-7; either TRBD1 or TRBD2 may fit D (5 bases each). CDR1 ENHRY and CDR2 SYGVKD come from the germline V gene. The V end lost 1 base, the J end lost 0 bases, and 10 bases lay between the germline ends. The CDR3 runs to 15 residues.

The chain has TRBV6-5 and TRBJ1-2; unclear D gene. V lost 0 bases to trimming and J lost 2 bases, with 10 bases between them. The CDR3 contains 15 residues. CDR1 and CDR2 (germline): MNHEY, SVGAGI. The CDR3 region is CASSYSGSLNYGYTF. The CDR3 coding sequence is TGTGCCAGCAGTTACTCGGGAAGTCTAAACTATGGCTACACCTTC.

The chain has TRBV6-5 and TRBJ1-5; D not certain. CDR1 and CDR2 (germline): MNHEY, SVGAGI. Trimming removed 6 bases at V and 0 bases at J, with 15 bases between. The CDR3 runs to 16 residues. Here the CDR3 DNA reads TGTGCCAGCAGAGGTACCGGGTCCCCTAGCAATCAGCCCCAGCATTTT. Protein: CASRGTGSPSNQPQHF.

This clonotype was seen more than once but under ten times. The V gene is TRBV9, the J gene TRBJ2-5; 11 nucleotides agree with TRBD2. The CDR3 covers 17 residues. Germline V gene sequence: CDR1 SGDLS, CDR2 YYNGEE. With 0 bases clipped from V and 2 bases from J, the junction kept 6 bases outside the gene matches. The CDR3 region has the DNA TGTGCCAGCAGCGTAGTCCCTAGCGGGGGGCCTCAAGAGACCCAGTACTTC. Encoded protein: CASSVVPSGGPQETQYF.

This clonotype was seen more than once but under ten times. The chain couples TRBV5-1 to TRBJ2-3; D is unresolved. The CDR3 covers 13 residues. The germline V and J ends were trimmed by 3 bases and 5 bases, with 10 bases remaining between them. CDR1 and CDR2 from the germline V gene are SGHRS and YFSETQ. The CDR3 spells CASSSAMRDTQYF. CDR3 sequence (DNA): TGCGCCAGCAGCTCGGCTATGAGAGATACGCAGTATTTT. Variable domain in full (rest from reference TRBV5-1 and TRBJ2-3): KAGVTQTPRYLIKTRGQQVTLSCSPISGHRSVSWYQQTPGQGLQFLFEYFSETQRNKGNFPGRFSGRQFSNSRSEMNVSTLELGDSALYLCASSSAMRDTQYFGPGTRLTVL.

V is TRBV5-1 and J is TRBJ2-5; D gene ambiguous. The V gene's germline CDR1 is SGHRS and CDR2 YFSETQ. V was pared by 0 bases and J by 3 bases, with 12 bases between. This CDR3 spans 15 amino acids. CDR3 residues: CASSLVGSAEETQYF. CDR3 in DNA: TGCGCCAGCAGCTTGGTGGGTTCGGCTGAAGAGACCCAGTACTTC.

V and J are TRBV20-1 and TRBJ2-2; perhaps D is TRBD1 or TRBD2 (5 bases each). The germline V gene encodes CDR1 DFQATT and CDR2 SNEGSKA (reference sequence). This CDR3 is 13 amino acids long. V was trimmed by 1 base and J by 4 bases, leaving 7 bases between them. This CDR3 reads CSARGGFTGELFF. The CDR3 nucleotides read TGCAGTGCTAGAGGGGGGTTCACCGGGGAGCTGTTTTTT.

In this sample, this clonotype turned up many times. The chain links TRBV6-2 or TRBV6-3 to TRBJ2-7, with TRBD1 matching over 9 bases. The trim removed 0 bases at V and 3 bases at J, leaving 0 bases unmatched. The CDR3 contains 14 residues. Germline V lookup: CDR1 MNHEY, CDR2 SVGEGT. As DNA, the CDR3 is TGTGCCAGCAGTTACTCGACAGGGGGCTACGAGCAGTACTTC. Translated, it gives CASSYSTGGYEQYF.

The chain joins TRBV6-5 to TRBJ2-3, with TRBD1 as a possible D gene (6 bases). This CDR3 has 14 amino acids. V was clipped by 4 bases and J by 4 bases, with 12 bases between them. Germline lookup yields CDR1 MNHEY and CDR2 SVGAGI. CDR3 nucleotides: TGTGCCAGCAGTTCCTCCAGACAGGCAGATACGCAGTATTTT. Amino acid sequence: CASSSSRQADTQYF.

This clonotype was picked up a small number of times. Mismatch with germline at one junction end may stem from a read error. This sequence joins TRBV12-3 or TRBV12-4 and TRBJ1-5; no definite D call. The CDR3 loop spans 12 amino acids. In nucleotides, the CDR3 is TGTGCCAGCAGTCTCCTCCCGGGTCCCACTAATTTT. Translating gives CASSLLPGPTNF.